These 22 T cell receptor beta chains came from one sample sequenced in a study of CD8 T cells in ankylosing spondylitis. TCRdb re-called the 5' RACE reads through MiXCR, storing one row per CDR3 protein. Altogether about 240,000 distinct CDR3 sequences are present, roughly 8.6% being singletons, with the ten largest covering under 7.5%. Sample: blood, either unsorted or a sorted T cell fraction (not recorded which). These TCRs come from a male donor with ankylosing spondylitis or in good health (not recorded which).

This clonotype was detected many times. This sequence joins TRBV29-1 and TRBJ2-3; no definite D call. The V and J ends lost 3 bases and 0 bases respectively, with 4 bases between them. CDR1 and CDR2 (germline): SQVTM, ANQGSEA. The CDR3 runs to 12 residues. The chain's CDR3 is CSVDASTDTQYF. CDR3 in DNA: TGCAGCGTTGACGCCAGCACAGATACGCAGTATTTT.

This clonotype was seen many times. V usage is TRBV9 and J usage is TRBJ1-5; the D gene is possibly TRBD1 (6 bases). This CDR3 contains 14 residues. Germline CDR1 reads SGDLS; CDR2 reads YYNGEE. V lost 0 bases to trimming and J lost 5 bases, with 9 bases between them. The CDR3 sequence is CASSVAGVDQPQHF. The CDR3 coding sequence is TGTGCCAGCAGCGTAGCAGGGGTGGATCAGCCCCAGCATTTT.

This clonotype was seen ten or more times. V usage is TRBV12-5 and J usage is TRBJ1-3, with D possibly being TRBD1 (5 bases). V lost 2 bases, J lost 0 bases, and 5 bases lay in between. Per germline, CDR1 LGHNT and CDR2 FRNRAP. The CDR3 length is 14 residues. Here the CDR3 reads CASGLQGSGNTIYF. The CDR3 region has the DNA TGTGCTAGTGGTTTGCAGGGCTCTGGAAACACCATATATTTT.

This clonotype showed up many times. The V and J genes are TRBV7-6 and TRBJ2-1; 9 bases agree with TRBD1. Germline V lookup: CDR1 SGHVS, CDR2 FNYEAQ. This CDR3 has 18 amino acids. V shed 0 bases, J shed 5 bases, and the junction held 11 bases outside the gene matches. The CDR3 DNA reads as TGTGCCAGCAGCTTAGCGAGGACAGGGGCTGGACTAGACAATGAGCAGTTCTTC. This encodes CASSLARTGAGLDNEQFF.

At least ten counts were recorded for this clonotype. The genes are TRBV7-2 and TRBJ1-1; perhaps TRBD1 as D (6 bases). The CDR3 covers 14 residues. The germline V and J ends were trimmed by 5 bases and 4 bases, with 14 bases remaining between them. CDR1 and CDR2 (germline): SGHTA, FQGNSA. The CDR3 DNA sequence: TGTGCCAGCAGCGGTCAGGGGAAGGGCACTGAAGCTTTCTTT. Translation: CASSGQGKGTEAFF. The full variable domain, its missing parts supplied by reference TRBV7-2 and TRBJ1-1, is GAGVSQSPSNKVTEKGKDVELRCDPISGHTALYWYRQSLGQGLEFLIYFQGNSAPDKSGLPSDRFSAERTGGSVSTLTIQRTQQEDSAVYLCASSGQGKGTEAFFGQGTRLTVV.

This clonotype occurred a few times. This rearrangement joins TRBV7-2 to TRBJ1-5; possible D gene TRBD1, 6 bases. Trimming removed 3 bases from V and 6 bases from J, with 15 bases in between. Germline assignment: CDR1 SGHTA and CDR2 FQGNSA. The CDR3 runs 15 residues. In DNA, the CDR3 is TGTGCCAGCAGCTTCACTCTAACAGGGTTTCAGCCCCAGCATTTT. Encoded protein: CASSFTLTGFQPQHF.

The table lists this clonotype with many counts. The rearrangement joins TRBV3-1 to TRBJ1-1, with D maybe TRBD1 (6 bases). Germline CDR1 reads LGHDT; CDR2 reads YNNKEL (reference sequence). Trimming removed 2 bases from V and 1 base from J, with 11 bases in between. The CDR3 runs 15 residues. CDR3 sequence: CASSQLLQGNTEAFF. The CDR3 nucleotides read TGTGCCAGCAGCCAACTTCTACAGGGGAACACTGAAGCTTTCTTT.

In its sample, this clonotype was seen many times. The junction shows a germline mismatch at one end, possibly a read error. The chain has TRBV5-1 and TRBJ2-2; D possibly corresponds to TRBD2 (5 bases). This CDR3 region has 13 residues. Germline CDR1 and CDR2: SGHRS and YFSETQ. The CDR3 coding sequence is TGCGCCAGCACCTTGAGACTACCCGGGGAGCTGTTTTTT. It codes for CASTLRLPGELFF.

This clonotype was observed many times. This sequence joins TRBV18 and TRBJ2-1, with D uncertain. The V gene lost 2 bases and the J gene lost 6 bases, with 11 bases spanning the gap. The CDR3 has 14 amino acids. The germline V gene has CDR1 KGHSH and CDR2 LQKENI. The CDR3 region is CASSPGHLINEQFF. The CDR3 region has the DNA TGTGCCAGCTCACCAGGCCACCTAATCAATGAGCAGTTCTTC.

This clonotype appeared many times. This rearrangement joins TRBV5-6 to TRBJ2-5; 7 bases align to TRBD1. V shed 4 bases, J shed 8 bases, and the junction held 8 bases outside the gene matches. The CDR3 has 13 amino acids. Germline values: CDR1 SGHDT, CDR2 YYEEEE. This CDR3 is CASSADRIGTQYF. The CDR3 nucleotides are TGTGCCAGCAGCGCGGACAGGATCGGTACCCAGTACTTC.

This clonotype was seen only a few times. The V gene is TRBV7-2, the J gene TRBJ1-2; D might be TRBD1 (5 bases). The CDR3 sequence is 14 residues long. V was clipped by 5 bases and J by 2 bases, with 12 bases between them. Germline V gene data show CDR1 as SGHTA and CDR2 as FQGNSA. CDR3 bases: TGTGCCAGCAGCCCGGGGGTCGAGAACTATGGCTACACCTTC. Translating gives CASSPGVENYGYTF.

Many counts were recorded for this clonotype. The chain carries TRBV7-9 and TRBJ1-1; TRBD1 agrees at 7 bases. This CDR3 is 14 amino acids long. Germline values: CDR1 SEHNR, CDR2 FQNEAQ (reference sequence). Unmatched junction bases numbered 6, after V lost 3 bases and J lost 5 bases. The CDR3 region has the DNA TGTGCCAGCAGCTTTGAGCAGGGGGGAACTGAAGCTTTCTTT. This codes for CASSFEQGGTEAFF.

This clonotype was counted between two and nine times. The chain links TRBV12-3 or TRBV12-4 to TRBJ1-2, with a weak D call TRBD1 (6 bases). This CDR3 has 12 residues. The V and J ends lost 6 bases and 11 bases respectively, with 16 bases between them. CDR3 bases: TGTGCCAGCAGACGGGACACCACCTCATACACCTTC. Residues: CASRRDTTSYTF.

This clonotype was detected many times. The gene calls are TRBV12-3 or TRBV12-4 and TRBJ1-1, with D possibly TRBD1 on 5 matching bases. V was pared by 3 bases and J by 11 bases, with 19 bases between. This CDR3 comprises 14 residues. CDR3 sequence reads: CASSLSGPTQRAFF. The CDR3, as DNA: TGTGCCAGCAGTTTGTCGGGACCGACGCAGCGGGCTTTCTTT.

This clonotype was counted only a few times. V gene TRBV18 combines with J gene TRBJ2-1; 9 positions match TRBD1. J lost 5 bases, V lost 3 bases, and 11 bases had no gene match. CDR3 length: 17 amino acids. Per germline, CDR1 KGHSH and CDR2 LQKENI. CDR3 protein: CASSPLALGTGHNEQFF. The CDR3 DNA follows: TGTGCCAGCTCACCCCTTGCCCTCGGGACAGGGCACAATGAGCAGTTCTTC.

The sample holds many counts of this clonotype. This rearrangement joins TRBV27 to TRBJ1-1; D call uncertain. This CDR3 has 13 amino acids. Germline lookup yields CDR1 MNHEY and CDR2 SMNVEV (reference sequence). Trimming stripped 8 bases from V and 1 base from J, with 11 bases between. The chain's CDR3 is CASGPGRNTEAFF. The CDR3 DNA reads TGTGCCAGCGGGCCCGGACGGAACACTGAAGCTTTCTTT.

This clonotype appeared a few times. This chain uses TRBV5-1 with TRBJ1-2; 8 bases line up with TRBD1. The CDR3 has 15 amino acids. In germline, CDR1 is SGHRS, CDR2 YFSETQ. Trimming removed 1 base from V and 7 bases from J; junction bases left unmatched: 9. The CDR3 coding sequence is TGCGCCAGCAGCTTGACTGGACAGGGATTGGGTGGCTACACCTTC. This codes for CASSLTGQGLGGYTF.

This clonotype has ten or more counts. The chain is built from TRBV11-2 and TRBJ1-2, with TRBD1 as a possible D gene (5 bases). Trimming removed 4 bases at V and 3 bases at J, with 12 bases between. This CDR3 has 14 residues. Germline V gives CDR1 SGHAT, CDR2 FQNNGV. The CDR3, as DNA: TGTGCCAGCAGCTCCGACAGAGTAGACTATGGCTACACCTTC. Translating it yields CASSSDRVDYGYTF.

The chain recombines TRBV2 with TRBJ2-3; 10 bases match TRBD2. Germline V lookup: CDR1 SNHLY, CDR2 FYNNEI. The CDR3 has 17 amino acids. V lost 6 bases, J lost 3 bases, and 12 bases stayed unmatched. The CDR3 loop reads CASRVAGGPSSTDTQYF. CDR3 coding DNA: TGTGCCAGCAGGGTAGCGGGAGGCCCCTCCTCGACAGATACGCAGTATTTT. Variable domain in full (rest from reference TRBV2 and TRBJ2-3): EPEVTQTPSHQVTQMGQEVILRCVPISNHLYFYWYRQILGQKVEFLVSFYNNEISEKSEIFDDQFSVERPDGSNFTLKIRSTKLEDSAMYFCASRVAGGPSSTDTQYFGPGTRLTVL.

This clonotype was seen many times. In nucleotides, the CDR3 is TGTGCCAGCAGCTTAAAGCCATCTTTCACAGATACGCAGTATTTT. Protein: CASSLKPSFTDTQYF. The genes are TRBV7-8 and TRBJ2-3; D gene unclear. From germline, CDR1 is SGHVS and CDR2 FQNEAQ. With 2 bases removed from V and 2 bases from J, the gap between germline ends came to 11 bases. The CDR3 consists of 15 residues.

This clonotype has at least ten counts. The chain recombines TRBV19 with TRBJ2-2, with D uncertain. This CDR3 has 14 amino acids. Germline CDR1 is LNHDA and CDR2 is SQIVND (reference sequence). V lost 1 base, J lost 5 bases, and 8 bases lay in between. This CDR3 is CASSIAIGTGELFF. CDR3 nucleotides: TGTGCCAGTAGTATAGCTATCGGGACCGGGGAGCTGTTTTTT.

This clonotype has ten or more counts. J is TRBJ2-1 and V is TRBV6-1; tentatively, D is TRBD2 (6 bases). The CDR3 sequence is 19 residues long. Trimming pared 5 bases from V and 1 base from J, leaving 24 bases between. The V gene's germline CDR1 is MNHNS and CDR2 SASEGT. The CDR3 nucleotides are TGTGCCAGCAGTCTCGTGGGGGGACGACGCGGTATGTCCTACAATGAGCAGTTCTTC. Translated, it gives CASSLVGGRRGMSYNEQFF.